The T cell receptor (beta chain) described here comes from a study of blood T cell repertoires in COVID-19. For the study at large: Sites across the United States, Italy and Spain contributed samples from acute and convalescent COVID-19. T cells, B-cell-depleted T cells, or PBMCs supplied cDNA or gDNA.

Under the authors' procedure: Cell counts per sample came from amplifying reference gene primers. The data were produced by immunoSEQ multiplex PCR, yet TCRdb's version contains in-frame clones alone and is incomplete. V, J and clone size are taken as reported in that table, and D and trimming were inferred from the DNA itself. This table holds fewer than 15,000 clones, over 80% found once. Trimming cost V 0 bases and J 2 bases, with 10 bases left between them. This CDR3 has 15 amino acids. The germline gives CDR1 MGHRA, CDR2 YSYEKL. The clonotype was recovered from a human donor with active COVID-19. The donor label of this sample is uncertain. The gene calls are TRBV4-1 and TRBJ2-5; possibly TRBD1 for D (5 bases). The sample consisted of peripheral blood. The CDR3 coding sequence is TGCGCCAGCAGCCAAGATTGGCCAGGGCAAGAGACCCAGTACTTC. Translating gives CASSQDWPGQETQYF.